What follows are 30 T cell receptor beta chains derived from one specimen sequenced in a study of siplizumab effects on memory and regulatory T cells. The protocol was immunoSEQ multiplex PCR, while the TCRdb copy is restricted to in-frame clones and leaves out a portion. Of about 50,000 clones listed, roughly 87% are singletons. The specimen was naive CD8+ T cells sorted from blood. These receptors were collected from a human donor in good health.

The rearrangement joins TRBV7-9 to TRBJ2-7; 11 nucleotides match TRBD2. Germline CDR1 SEHNR, CDR2 FQNEAQ (reference sequence). The CDR3 has 16 amino acids. V dropped 1 base and J dropped 1; count of bases not matched to a gene: 3. DNA for the CDR3: TGTGCCAGCAGCTTAGGTGGACTAGCGGGTTCCTACGAGCAGTACTTC. This codes for CASSLGGLAGSYEQYF.

V and J are TRBV29-1 and TRBJ1-1; D is possibly TRBD1 (5 bases). The CDR3 has 14 amino acids. Trimming shortened V by 7 bases and J by 0 bases, and 15 bases separated the two germline ends. CDR1 and CDR2 (germline): SQVTM, ANQGSEA. The CDR3, as DNA: TGCAGCGCAGCGGGGGGAAAGGTGAACACTGAAGCTTTCTTT. This gives the protein CSAAGGKVNTEAFF.

V usage is TRBV6-5 and J usage is TRBJ2-5; weak D call: TRBD2 (5 bases). This CDR3 has 13 residues. Germline-derived CDR1 and CDR2 are MNHEY and SVGAGI. V was shortened by 7 bases and J by 5 bases, with 14 bases between the two germline ends. The CDR3 DNA sequence: TGTGCCAGCACCTCGGACTTTTTGGAGACCCAGTACTTC. Translating gives CASTSDFLETQYF.

This clone has just a few counts. This rearrangement joins TRBV27 to TRBJ2-7; D gene ambiguous. The CDR3 has 12 residues. Germline CDR1 and CDR2: MNHEY and SMNVEV (reference sequence). V dropped 4 bases and J dropped 6 bases, with 10 bases sitting between them. The CDR3 is CASSWVGREQYF. The DNA of the CDR3 is TGTGCCAGCAGTTGGGTAGGTCGCGAGCAGTACTTC.

This clone came up a few times. The chain carries TRBV6-5 and TRBJ1-1; D uncertain. Germline values: CDR1 MNHEY, CDR2 SVGAGI. Trimming cost V 7 bases and J 4 bases, with 16 bases left between them. The CDR3 is 14 residues long. The CDR3 coding sequence is TGTGCCAGCACCCCGGGGATGTGGAGCACTGAAGCTTTCTTT. Its protein is CASTPGMWSTEAFF.

The chain joins TRBV19 to TRBJ2-2, with unresolved D. The germline gives CDR1 LNHDA, CDR2 SQIVND (reference sequence). CDR3 length equals 14 residues. V was clipped by 8 bases and J by 5 bases, with 15 bases between them. Written as DNA, the CDR3 is TGTGCCAGTTCGGTGTGGGTGGTGACCGGGGAGCTGTTTTTT. It yields the protein CASSVWVVTGELFF.

This chain links TRBV19 with TRBJ2-1; tentative D call: TRBD2 (6 bases). CDR3 length equals 14 residues. The V end lost 7 bases, the J end lost 2 bases, and 12 bases lay between the germline ends. Germline V gene sequence: CDR1 LNHDA, CDR2 SQIVND (reference sequence). CDR3 in amino acids: CASKSSGTYNEQFF. The CDR3 DNA follows: TGTGCCAGTAAGAGTAGCGGAACCTACAATGAGCAGTTCTTC.

The CDR3 loop reads CASSPRGAGGNTIYF. DNA of the CDR3: TGTGCCAGCAGCCCCAGAGGGGCAGGTGGAAACACCATATATTTT. V and J are TRBV27 and TRBJ1-3; a possible D gene is TRBD1 (5 bases). The CDR3 loop spans 15 amino acids. Germline V gene data show CDR1 as MNHEY and CDR2 as SMNVEV (reference sequence). The germline V and J ends were trimmed by 6 bases and 3 bases, with 15 bases remaining between them.

The chain uses TRBV6-1 and TRBJ2-7, with TRBD2 matching 9 bases. The trim removed 2 bases at V and 2 bases at J, leaving 4 bases unmatched. The CDR3 contains 15 residues. Germline-derived CDR1 and CDR2 are MNHNS and SASEGT. This CDR3 reads CASSEISGGTYEQYF. Here the CDR3 DNA reads TGTGCCAGCAGTGAAATAAGCGGGGGGACCTACGAGCAGTACTTC.

This chain joins TRBV19 and TRBJ1-5, with D perhaps matching TRBD1 (5 bases). The CDR3 totals 15 residues. Germline V CDR1 and CDR2: LNHDA, SQIVND (reference sequence). Trimming stripped 5 bases from V and 0 bases from J, with 11 bases between. CDR3 loop: CASSLTDYSNQPQHF. CDR3 DNA: TGTGCCAGTAGTTTGACAGATTATAGCAATCAGCCCCAGCATTTT.

The V call is TRBV13, the J call TRBJ1-5; 7 bases fit TRBD1. The CDR3 spans 15 residues. Germline CDR1 and CDR2: PRHDT and FYEKMQ (reference sequence). Unmatched junction bases numbered 5, after V lost 4 bases and J lost 2 bases. This CDR3 reads CASSYQGDGNQPQHF. CDR3 sequence (DNA): TGTGCCAGCAGCTATCAGGGGGACGGCAATCAGCCCCAGCATTTT.

The J gene is TRBJ2-1, the V gene TRBV7-9, with D maybe TRBD1 (5 bases). The CDR3 runs 12 residues. The V end lost 2 bases, the J end lost 6 bases, and 5 bases lay between the germline ends. The V gene's germline CDR1 is SEHNR and CDR2 FQNEAQ (reference sequence). CDR3: CASSLRGNEQFF. For the CDR3, the DNA is TGTGCCAGCAGCTTAAGGGGCAATGAGCAGTTCTTC.

The rearrangement uses TRBV4-1 and TRBJ1-5; D gene ambiguous. Germline CDR1 MGHRA, CDR2 YSYEKL. The CDR3 extends over 15 amino acids. The V and J ends lost 4 bases and 10 bases respectively, with 20 bases between them. CDR3 sequence: CASSPQQDLSGPQHF. The CDR3 region has the DNA TGCGCCAGCAGCCCGCAGCAGGATCTATCAGGACCCCAGCATTTT.

The chain recombines TRBV27 with TRBJ2-5, with D possibly being TRBD2 (5 bases). There are 14 residues in the CDR3. Per the germline V gene, CDR1 is MNHEY and CDR2 is SMNVEV (reference sequence). V was cut by 5 bases and J by 5 bases, with 15 bases left in between. Written as DNA, the CDR3 is TGTGCCAGCAGTATCGACCCGGGGTGGGAGACCCAGTACTTC. Amino acids: CASSIDPGWETQYF.

The rearrangement joins TRBV4-2 to TRBJ2-1, with TRBD2 matching 7 bases. Germline V gene sequence: CDR1 LGHNA, CDR2 YNFKEQ. This CDR3 spans 15 amino acids. V was pared by 1 base and J by 4 bases, with 4 bases of the junction left unmatched. The CDR3 DNA is TGTGCCAGCAGCCAAGTCGGGACTAATTACAATGAGCAGTTCTTC. Protein: CASSQVGTNYNEQFF.

This clone has more than one count but fewer than ten. V is TRBV4-1 and J is TRBJ1-5; D is possibly TRBD1 (6 bases). V was trimmed by 4 bases and J by 4 bases, leaving 8 bases between them. The CDR3 sequence is 13 residues long. CDR1 is MGHRA and CDR2 is YSYEKL in the germline V gene. This chain's CDR3 is CASSRGQNQPQHF. DNA of the CDR3: TGCGCCAGCAGCCGCGGACAGAATCAGCCCCAGCATTTT.

The rearrangement links TRBV7-6 to TRBJ1-1; maybe TRBD1 (5 bases). The germline V gene encodes CDR1 SGHVS and CDR2 FNYEAQ. CDR3 length equals 13 residues. The ends were cut back, 2 bases at V and 11 bases at J, with 15 bases in the middle. CDR3 protein: CASSLIVGEGAFF. The DNA of the CDR3 is TGTGCCAGCAGCTTAATAGTGGGTGAGGGGGCTTTCTTT.

Comment on this clone: The junction shows a germline mismatch at one end, possibly a read error. The chain links TRBV7-7 to TRBJ2-1; 8 nucleotides align to TRBD2. This CDR3 contains 15 residues. Germline assignment: CDR1 SSHAT and CDR2 FNYEAQ (reference sequence). CDR3 coding DNA: TGTGCTAGCAGCTATCGGACTAGCCCAGTCGATGAGCAGTTCTTC. Translating gives CASSYRTSPVDEQFF.

This clone was recorded once. CDR3 sequence reads: CASSYSTSGSKNIQYF. CDR3 bases: TGTGCCAGCAGTTACAGTACTAGCGGGAGCAAAAACATTCAGTACTTC. The chain recombines TRBV6-5 with TRBJ2-4; TRBD2 agrees at 11 bases. This CDR3 has 16 residues. In germline, CDR1 is MNHEY, CDR2 SVGAGI. V lost 2 bases, J lost 3 bases, and 3 bases stayed unmatched.

This clone occurred once. This chain links TRBV7-9 with TRBJ1-2, with 7 bases lining up with TRBD1. J was trimmed by 5 bases and V by 3 bases; bases with no gene match: 9. The CDR3 spans 15 residues. Germline CDR1 is SEHNR and CDR2 is FQNEAQ (reference sequence). The CDR3 here is CASSFSEQGKYGYTF. DNA for the CDR3: TGTGCCAGCAGCTTCTCCGAACAGGGGAAATATGGCTACACCTTC.

The chain couples TRBV7-9 to TRBJ1-1; the match to TRBD1 covers 7 bases. Trimming removed 3 bases from V and 7 bases from J; junction bases left unmatched: 8. This CDR3 region has 14 residues. Looked up from germline, CDR1 is SEHNR and CDR2 is FQNEAQ (reference sequence). This CDR3 is CASSFSTGYFEAFF. CDR3 nucleotide sequence: TGTGCCAGCAGCTTTTCGACAGGGTATTTTGAAGCTTTCTTT.

The rearrangement links TRBV13 to TRBJ2-3; a weak D match, TRBD1 (7 bases). The V end was cut by 1 base, the J end by 2 bases, with 10 bases between. Germline CDR1 and CDR2: PRHDT and FYEKMQ (reference sequence). This CDR3 is built from 15 residues. CDR3 loop: CASSLDRGLTDTQYF. The CDR3 DNA reads as TGTGCCAGCAGCTTAGACAGGGGACTCACAGATACGCAGTATTTT.

This chain's CDR3 is CASSPAANTEAFF. In DNA form, the CDR3 reads TGTGCCAGCAGCCCCGCGGCGAACACTGAAGCTTTCTTT. The chain carries TRBV5-6 and TRBJ1-1; D unclear. This CDR3 region has 13 residues. The germline V and J ends were trimmed by 4 bases and 1 base, with 8 bases remaining between them. The germline gives CDR1 SGHDT, CDR2 YYEEEE.

The chain joins TRBV6-1 to TRBJ2-7; D is possibly TRBD2 (5 bases). Germline V lookup: CDR1 MNHNS, CDR2 SASEGT. The V end lost 3 bases, the J end lost 5 bases, and 17 bases lay between the germline ends. The CDR3 is 15 residues long. CDR3: CASSDSGMYFDEQYF. The CDR3 bases are TGTGCCAGCAGTGATTCGGGAATGTATTTCGACGAGCAGTACTTC.

The chain carries TRBV9 and TRBJ2-5; perhaps TRBD1 as D (5 bases). The V end was cut by 0 bases, the J end by 7 bases, with 13 bases between. The CDR3 sequence is 14 residues long. Germline CDR1 is SGDLS and CDR2 is YYNGEE. In DNA form, the CDR3 reads TGTGCCAGCAGCGTAGAGAACCATCAGGGGACCCAGTACTTC. Protein: CASSVENHQGTQYF.

The genes are TRBV9 and TRBJ2-1, with D unresolved. CDR1 SGDLS and CDR2 YYNGEE come from the germline V gene. Trimming cost V 0 bases and J 10 bases, with 11 bases left between them. This CDR3 spans 13 amino acids. Here the CDR3 reads CASSVATGREQFF. The DNA for the CDR3 is TGTGCCAGCAGCGTAGCTACTGGGCGGGAGCAGTTCTTC.

The chain carries TRBV25-1 and TRBJ2-7; D is possibly TRBD2 (6 bases). CDR1 and CDR2 from the germline V gene are MGHDK and SYGVNS. CDR3 length: 14 residues. The V and J ends lost 11 bases and 2 bases respectively, with 19 bases between them. CDR3 residues: CASTAEGNTYEQYF. In nucleotides, the CDR3 is TGTGCCTCAACCGCGGAGGGGAACACCTACGAGCAGTACTTC.

The rearrangement uses TRBV20-1 and TRBJ2-3, with a weak D call TRBD2 (5 bases). The V end lost 3 bases, the J end lost 4 bases, and 5 bases lay between the germline ends. In germline, CDR1 is DFQATT, CDR2 SNEGSKA (reference sequence). The CDR3 is 11 residues long. The CDR3 DNA is TGCAGTGCTAGCGGGGCAGATACGCAGTATTTT. It yields the protein CSASGADTQYF.

Only one count was recorded for this clone. This chain uses TRBV7-2 with TRBJ2-1, with D uncertain. This CDR3 is 11 amino acids long. V lost 5 bases and J 10 bases, leaving 9 bases between the germline ends. Per the germline V gene, CDR1 is SGHTA and CDR2 is FQGNSA. CDR3 amino acids: CASSLASEQFF. CDR3 DNA: TGTGCCAGCAGCCTCGCGTCCGAGCAGTTCTTC.

V gene TRBV7-9 combines with J gene TRBJ2-2, with a possible D match to TRBD2 (5 bases). The V gene's germline CDR1 is SEHNR and CDR2 FQNEAQ (reference sequence). The CDR3 covers 14 residues. The V end lost 5 bases, the J end lost 1 base, and 8 bases lay between the germline ends. The CDR3 protein is CASSPGLNTGELFF. The CDR3 nucleotides are TGTGCCAGCAGCCCCGGACTGAACACCGGGGAGCTGTTTTTT.